Described below is a single T cell receptor beta chain sequence and its context. Antigen: not known. A second 7 to 11 cycle PCR used barcoded and J-beta primers. TCRdb processed the 5' RACE reads anew with MiXCR; each CDR3 protein has one entry. The sample has 1 million or so distinct CDR3 sequences; under 30% are singletons. This sample was included in a study of blood T cells in healthy people across ages. Study-level findings and limits: A greater number of naive CD4+ cells and higher diversity distinguished long-lived donors from aged donors.

Trimming removed 1 base at V and 0 bases at J, with 13 bases between. This CDR3 is built from 17 residues. The same specimen was also included in a second study, on T cells of mothers and their children.

Sequencing was done on a sample of blood. The sequence derives from a girl aged 2 to 9 in good health. This chain uses TRBV12-3 or TRBV12-4 with TRBJ1-3, with D maybe TRBD1 (5 bases). The DNA for the CDR3 is TGTGCCAGCAGTTTAGTCCGACAGCTTTACTCTGGAAACACCATATATTTT. Its protein is CASSLVRQLYSGNTIYF.